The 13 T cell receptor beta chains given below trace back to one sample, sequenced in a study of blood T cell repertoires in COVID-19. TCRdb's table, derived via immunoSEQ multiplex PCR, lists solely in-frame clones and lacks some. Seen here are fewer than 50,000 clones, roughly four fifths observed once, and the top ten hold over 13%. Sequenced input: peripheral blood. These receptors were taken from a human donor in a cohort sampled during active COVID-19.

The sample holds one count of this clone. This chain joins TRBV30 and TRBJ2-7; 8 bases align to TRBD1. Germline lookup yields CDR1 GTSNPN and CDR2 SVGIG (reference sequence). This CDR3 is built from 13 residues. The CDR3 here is CALAGGFAYEQYF. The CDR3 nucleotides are TGTGCATTGGCAGGGGGCTTTGCATACGAGCAGTACTTC.

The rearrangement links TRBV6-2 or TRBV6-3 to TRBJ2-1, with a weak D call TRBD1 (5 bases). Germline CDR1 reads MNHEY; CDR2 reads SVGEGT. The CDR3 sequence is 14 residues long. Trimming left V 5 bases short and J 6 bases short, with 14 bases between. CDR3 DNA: TGTGCCAGCAGTAAATCAGGGTCCCGCAATGAGCAGTTCTTC. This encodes CASSKSGSRNEQFF.

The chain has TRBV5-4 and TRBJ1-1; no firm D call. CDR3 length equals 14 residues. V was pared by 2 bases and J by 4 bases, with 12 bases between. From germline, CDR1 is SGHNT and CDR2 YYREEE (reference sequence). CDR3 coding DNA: TGTGCCAGCAGCTTAGAACAGTTTGCCACTGAAGCTTTCTTT. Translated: CASSLEQFATEAFF.

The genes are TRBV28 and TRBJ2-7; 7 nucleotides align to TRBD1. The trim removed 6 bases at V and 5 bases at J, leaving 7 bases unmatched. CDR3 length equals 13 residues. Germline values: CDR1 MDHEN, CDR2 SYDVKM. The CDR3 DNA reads TGTGCCAGCAGGCCCCACGACAGGGACGAGCAGTACTTC. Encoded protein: CASRPHDRDEQYF. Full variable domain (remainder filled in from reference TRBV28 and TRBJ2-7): DVKVTQSSRYLVKRTGEKVFLECVQDMDHENMFWYRQDPGLGLRLIYFSYDVKMKEKGDIPEGYSVSREKKERFSLILESASTNQTSMYLCASRPHDRDEQYFGPGTRLTVT.

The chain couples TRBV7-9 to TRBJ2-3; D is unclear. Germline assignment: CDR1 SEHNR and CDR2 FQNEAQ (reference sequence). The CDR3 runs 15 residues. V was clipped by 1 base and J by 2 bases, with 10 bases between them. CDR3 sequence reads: CASSLGGSHTDTQYF. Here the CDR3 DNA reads TGTGCCAGCAGCTTAGGCGGCTCTCACACAGATACGCAGTATTTT.

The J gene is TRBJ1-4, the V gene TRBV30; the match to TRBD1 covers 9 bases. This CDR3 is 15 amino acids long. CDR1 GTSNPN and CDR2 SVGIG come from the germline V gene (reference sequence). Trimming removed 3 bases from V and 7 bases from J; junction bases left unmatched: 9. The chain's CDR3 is CAWSVGTGQGEKLFF. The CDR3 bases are TGTGCCTGGAGCGTCGGGACAGGGCAAGGTGAAAAACTGTTTTTT. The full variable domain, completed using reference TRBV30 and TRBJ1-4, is SQTIHQWPATLVQPVGSPLSLECTVEGTSNPNLYWYRQAAGRGLQLLFYSVGIGQISSEVPQNLSASRPQDRQFILSSKKLLLSDSGFYLCAWSVGTGQGEKLFFGSGTQLSVL.

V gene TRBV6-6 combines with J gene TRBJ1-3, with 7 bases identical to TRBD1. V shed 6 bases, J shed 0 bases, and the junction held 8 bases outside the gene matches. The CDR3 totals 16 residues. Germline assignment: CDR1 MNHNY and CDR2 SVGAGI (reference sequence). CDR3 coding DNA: TGTGCCAGCAGAGGACAGGTCGGGCTCTCTGGAAACACCATATATTTT. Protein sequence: CASRGQVGLSGNTIYF.

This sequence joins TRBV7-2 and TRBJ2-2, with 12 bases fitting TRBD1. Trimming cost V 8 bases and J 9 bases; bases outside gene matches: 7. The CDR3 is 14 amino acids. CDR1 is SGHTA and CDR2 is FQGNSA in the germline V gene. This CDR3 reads CASAPGQGARELFF. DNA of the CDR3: TGTGCCAGCGCACCGGGACAGGGGGCAAGGGAGCTGTTTTTT.

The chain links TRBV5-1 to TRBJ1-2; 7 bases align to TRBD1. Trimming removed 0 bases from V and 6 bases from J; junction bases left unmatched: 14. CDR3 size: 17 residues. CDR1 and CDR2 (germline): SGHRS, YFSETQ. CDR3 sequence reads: CASSLGDRGLIVDGYTF. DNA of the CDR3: TGCGCCAGCAGCTTGGGGGACAGAGGGCTAATTGTCGATGGCTACACCTTC.

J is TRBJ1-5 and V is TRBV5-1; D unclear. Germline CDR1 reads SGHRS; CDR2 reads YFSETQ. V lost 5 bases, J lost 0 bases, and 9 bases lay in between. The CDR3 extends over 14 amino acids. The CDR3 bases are TGCGCCAGCAGAATAGACACTAGCAATCAGCCCCAGCATTTT. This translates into CASRIDTSNQPQHF.

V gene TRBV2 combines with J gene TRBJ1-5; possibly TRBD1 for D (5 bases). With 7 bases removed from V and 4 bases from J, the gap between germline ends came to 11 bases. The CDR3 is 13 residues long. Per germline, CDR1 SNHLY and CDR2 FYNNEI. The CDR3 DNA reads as TGTGCCAGCAACCCCAGGGTAAATCAGCCCCAGCATTTT. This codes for CASNPRVNQPQHF.

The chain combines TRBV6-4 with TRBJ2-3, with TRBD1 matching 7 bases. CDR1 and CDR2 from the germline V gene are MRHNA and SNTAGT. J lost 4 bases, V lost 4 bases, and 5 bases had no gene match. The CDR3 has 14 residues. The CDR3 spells CASSVDRLADTQYF. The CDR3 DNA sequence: TGTGCCAGCAGTGTGGACAGGCTCGCAGATACGCAGTATTTT.

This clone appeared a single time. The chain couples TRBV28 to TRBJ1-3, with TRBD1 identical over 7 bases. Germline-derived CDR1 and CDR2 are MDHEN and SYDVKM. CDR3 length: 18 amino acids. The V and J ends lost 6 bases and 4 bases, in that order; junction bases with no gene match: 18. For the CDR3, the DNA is TGTGCCAGCAGGCCGGGACAGACTCACTTCCTGTCAGGAAACACCATATATTTT. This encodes CASRPGQTHFLSGNTIYF.